What follows are 28 T cell receptor beta chains derived from one specimen sequenced in a study of response to subunit inactivated influenza vaccine. TCRdb re-derived calls from the RT-PCR reads in MiXCR, one entry per CDR3 protein. In the table there are about 500,000 distinct CDR3 sequences, 16% of which are singletons. Sequenced here: CD4+ T cells sorted from PBMCs, sampled about 24 months after vaccination. The source is a man aged 50-75 years who received an inactivated influenza vaccine.

The V and J genes are TRBV12-3 or TRBV12-4 and TRBJ1-2; D is unclear. V dropped 3 bases and J dropped 5 bases, with 13 bases sitting between them. The CDR3 runs to 14 residues. CDR3 nucleotides: TGTGCCAGCAGTTTTAATTTGAGTCCTTATGGCTACACCTTC. Amino acids: CASSFNLSPYGYTF.

This clonotype was detected only a few times. The chain is built from TRBV10-3 and TRBJ1-2; TRBD1 aligns across 9 bases. Germline V gene data show CDR1 as ENHRY and CDR2 as SYGVKD. The CDR3 has 15 residues. With 3 bases clipped from V and 8 bases from J, the junction kept 10 bases outside the gene matches. CDR3 in amino acids: CAISDPGQGRRGYTF. The CDR3 DNA sequence: TGTGCCATCAGTGACCCTGGACAGGGGCGGCGAGGCTACACCTTC.

The chain uses TRBV15 and TRBJ2-7; D is possibly TRBD1 (5 bases). From germline, CDR1 is LNHNV and CDR2 YYDKDF (reference sequence). The CDR3 is made up of 16 amino acids. V dropped 0 bases and J dropped 6 bases, with 18 bases sitting between them. CDR3 sequence reads: CATSRDITGVFFEQYF. The DNA of the CDR3 is TGTGCCACCAGCAGAGACATTACAGGAGTGTTTTTCGAGCAGTACTTC. Full variable domain (remainder filled in from reference TRBV15 and TRBJ2-7): DAMVIQNPRYQVTQFGKPVTLSCSQTLNHNVMYWYQQKSSQAPKLLFHYYDKDFNNEADTPDNFQSRRPNTSFCFLDIRSPGLGDTAMYLCATSRDITGVFFEQYFGPGTRLTVT.

This clonotype was counted ten times or more. The genes are TRBV5-1 and TRBJ2-1; D not resolved. The V gene lost 7 bases and the J gene lost 4 bases, with 12 bases spanning the gap. In germline, CDR1 is SGHRS, CDR2 YFSETQ. This CDR3 comprises 13 residues. CDR3 amino acids: CASRMEQYNEQFF. The CDR3 DNA follows: TGCGCCAGCCGCATGGAACAGTACAATGAGCAGTTCTTC.

The rearrangement uses TRBV9 and TRBJ1-2; TRBD1 aligns across 7 bases. The CDR3 contains 14 residues. V was pared by 3 bases and J by 2 bases, with 4 bases of the junction left unmatched. Germline assignment: CDR1 SGDLS and CDR2 YYNGEE. CDR3 region: CASSAQGTNYGYTF. DNA of the CDR3: TGTGCCAGCAGCGCACAGGGGACAAACTATGGCTACACCTTC.

This clonotype was found a few times. The genes are TRBV29-1 and TRBJ2-1; 7 nucleotides align to TRBD2. CDR1 and CDR2 (germline): SQVTM, ANQGSEA. With V trimmed by 3 bases and J by 0 bases, 5 bases remained unmatched. The CDR3 runs 15 residues. CDR3 region: CSVDWRERSYNEQFF. Written as DNA, the CDR3 is TGCAGCGTTGACTGGCGGGAGCGCTCCTACAATGAGCAGTTCTTC.

The genes are TRBV27 and TRBJ2-2, with 8 bases matching TRBD2. The CDR3 covers 16 residues. Germline lookup yields CDR1 MNHEY and CDR2 SMNVEV (reference sequence). V gave up 3 bases and J gave up 4 bases; unmatched junction bases: 7. The CDR3 DNA sequence: TGTGCCAGCAGTTTCTTCCAGGCGGGAGGCACCGGGGAGCTGTTTTTT. This gives the protein CASSFFQAGGTGELFF.

The chain combines TRBV7-2 with TRBJ2-2, with 7 nucleotides matching TRBD1. The V segment lost 6 bases and the J segment 6 bases; nucleotides outside the gene matches: 7. The V gene's germline CDR1 is SGHTA and CDR2 FQGNSA. CDR3 length equals 14 residues. CDR3 loop: CASRPYRGPGELFF. In DNA, the CDR3 is TGTGCCAGCAGACCTTACAGGGGACCCGGGGAGCTGTTTTTT. The whole variable domain, filled in from reference TRBV7-2 and TRBJ2-2, reads GAGVSQSPSNKVTEKGKDVELRCDPISGHTALYWYRQSLGQGLEFLIYFQGNSAPDKSGLPSDRFSAERTGGSVSTLTIQRTQQEDSAVYLCASRPYRGPGELFFGEGSRLTVL.

This clonotype appeared a few times. The CDR3 nucleotides are TGTGCCAGCACTACGGGGAGGCACCCAGCTAACTATGGCTACACCTTC. It specifies CASTTGRHPANYGYTF. The chain recombines TRBV7-2 with TRBJ1-2; D not certain. V was cut by 7 bases and J by 0 bases, with 18 bases left in between. Germline-derived CDR1 and CDR2 are SGHTA and FQGNSA. The length of the CDR3 is 16 residues.

The rearrangement uses TRBV10-3 and TRBJ2-1; 12 positions match TRBD2. V trimming: 4 bases; J trimming: 5 bases; junction bases outside the gene matches: 0. CDR3 length equals 14 residues. Germline CDR1 is ENHRY and CDR2 is SYGVKD. The CDR3 sequence is CAISASGRDNEQFF. The CDR3 region has the DNA TGTGCCATCAGTGCTAGCGGGAGGGACAATGAGCAGTTCTTC.

The V gene is TRBV20-1, the J gene TRBJ2-1; TRBD1 matches at 7 bases. CDR1 is DFQATT, CDR2 SNEGSKA, per germline (reference sequence). V trimming: 3 bases; J trimming: 6 bases; junction bases outside the gene matches: 11. The CDR3 has 15 amino acids. CDR3 bases: TGCAGTGCTAGGGCATCGACAGGGTCGATCAATGAGCAGTTCTTC. Translated, it gives CSARASTGSINEQFF.

At least ten counts were recorded for this clonotype. V and J are TRBV18 and TRBJ1-1; the D gene is possibly TRBD1 (6 bases). Germline loops: CDR1 KGHSH, CDR2 LQKENI. The CDR3 sequence is 15 residues long. Trimming took 3 bases from V and 0 from J, leaving 11 bases between them. CDR3 amino acids: CASSPPQGLNTEAFF. The CDR3 nucleotides read TGTGCCAGCTCACCTCCACAGGGCCTGAACACTGAAGCTTTCTTT.

This clonotype showed up many times. This chain uses TRBV12-3 or TRBV12-4 with TRBJ1-5, with unresolved D. V lost 5 bases and J 9 bases, leaving 11 bases between the germline ends. The CDR3 is 12 amino acids. The CDR3 region is CASSGGNRPQHF. CDR3 in DNA: TGTGCCAGCAGTGGCGGTAATAGGCCCCAGCATTTT.

This clonotype was seen a handful of times. The rearrangement joins TRBV5-6 to TRBJ2-2, with D tentatively TRBD1 or TRBD2 (5 bases each). Between the trimmed V and J ends, which lost 2 bases and 3 bases, there was a span of 14 bases. Germline V gene lookup returns CDR1 SGHDT and CDR2 YYEEEE. The CDR3 sequence is 16 residues long. CDR3 sequence reads: CASSFRTGRYTGELFF. The CDR3 DNA follows: TGTGCCAGCAGCTTTCGTACGGGACGGTACACCGGGGAGCTGTTTTTT.

This clonotype was detected only once. The rearrangement joins TRBV11-3 to TRBJ2-5, with TRBD1 matching over 11 bases. From germline, CDR1 is SGHNT and CDR2 YENEEA. CDR3 length: 14 residues. V gave up 3 bases and J gave up 5 bases; unmatched junction bases: 2. The CDR3 is CASSLDRGHETQYF. CDR3 DNA: TGTGCCAGCAGCTTGGACAGGGGGCACGAGACCCAGTACTTC.

The rearrangement links TRBV19 to TRBJ2-1, with a weak D call TRBD1 (6 bases). Germline V lookup: CDR1 LNHDA, CDR2 SQIVND (reference sequence). This CDR3 is built from 15 residues. The germline V and J ends were trimmed by 5 bases and 2 bases, with 13 bases remaining between them. The CDR3 nucleotides are TGTGCCAGTAGTCAACAGGGAATAACCTACAATGAGCAGTTCTTC. Its protein is CASSQQGITYNEQFF. Combining the CDR3 with reference TRBV19 and TRBJ2-1 gives the whole variable domain DGGITQSPKYLFRKEGQNVTLSCEQNLNHDAMYWYRQDPGQGLRLIYYSQIVNDFQKGDIAEGYSVSREKKESFPLTVTSAQKNPTAFYLCASSQQGITYNEQFFGPGTRLTVL.

A few counts support this clonotype. This sequence joins TRBV11-3 and TRBJ2-4; no clear D. V was cut by 1 base and J by 6 bases, with 13 bases left in between. CDR1 is SGHNT, CDR2 YENEEA, per germline. CDR3 length: 15 residues. The CDR3 DNA reads TGTGCCAGCAGCTTAGCAGAAAACCCCGGAAACATTCAGTACTTC. Its protein product is CASSLAENPGNIQYF. Variable domain in full (rest from reference TRBV11-3 and TRBJ2-4): EAGVVQSPRYKIIEKKQPVAFWCNPISGHNTLYWYLQNLGQGPELLIRYENEEAVDDSQLPKDRFSAERLKGVDSTLKIQPAELGDSAVYLCASSLAENPGNIQYFGAGTRLSVL.

The rearrangement joins TRBV19 to TRBJ1-6, with 11 bases lining up with TRBD1. The CDR3 extends over 15 amino acids. Trimming at V came to 7 bases and at J to 8 bases, leaving 7 bases not matched to a gene. Germline V lookup: CDR1 LNHDA, CDR2 SQIVND (reference sequence). CDR3 DNA: TGTGCCAGTAACCGAGGACAGGGGGCCGATTCACCCCTCCACTTT. This translates into CASNRGQGADSPLHF.

V is TRBV5-5 and J is TRBJ2-5; D may be TRBD1 (5 bases). From germline, CDR1 is SGHKS and CDR2 YYEKEE (reference sequence). Trimming pared 7 bases from V and 4 bases from J, leaving 17 bases between. The CDR3 extends over 14 amino acids. CDR3: CASGSPGIGETQYF. In nucleotides, the CDR3 is TGTGCCAGCGGGTCTCCAGGGATAGGAGAGACCCAGTACTTC.

J is TRBJ2-7 and V is TRBV11-2; 8 nucleotides match TRBD1. CDR1 and CDR2 (germline): SGHAT, FQNNGV. The ends lost 3 bases at V and 2 bases at J; junction bases unmatched: 3. This CDR3 is 14 amino acids long. The CDR3: CASSFTGGTYEQYF. In DNA form, the CDR3 reads TGTGCCAGCAGCTTTACAGGGGGGACCTACGAGCAGTACTTC. The full variable domain, rest sourced from reference TRBV11-2 and TRBJ2-7, is EAGVAQSPRYKIIEKRQSVAFWCNPISGHATLYWYQQILGQGPKLLIQFQNNGVVDDSQLPKDRFSAERLKGVDSTLKIQPAKLEDSAVYLCASSFTGGTYEQYFGPGTRLTVT.

The chain combines TRBV5-5 with TRBJ2-1; maybe TRBD2 (6 bases). This CDR3 comprises 13 residues. CDR1 and CDR2 (germline): SGHKS, YYEKEE (reference sequence). V lost 0 bases, J lost 9 bases, and 10 bases lay in between. The DNA of the CDR3 is TGTGCCAGCAGCTTGGTGACTAGTAGTGAGCAGTTCTTC. Translation: CASSLVTSSEQFF.

This clonotype turned up a few times. The chain uses TRBV4-3 and TRBJ2-1; D is unresolved. The germline V and J ends were trimmed by 0 bases and 8 bases, with 8 bases remaining between them. Germline CDR1 reads LGHNA; CDR2 reads YSLEER. The CDR3 length is 13 residues. The CDR3 loop reads CASSQELLDEQFF. The CDR3 region has the DNA TGCGCCAGCAGCCAAGAACTCCTGGATGAGCAGTTCTTC.

This clonotype occurred a few times. This rearrangement joins TRBV20-1 to TRBJ1-6; D call uncertain. Germline CDR1 DFQATT, CDR2 SNEGSKA (reference sequence). The CDR3 has 13 amino acids. The V gene lost 5 bases and the J gene lost 7 bases, with 12 bases spanning the gap. CDR3 bases: TGCAGTGCTTTAGGGTTTGGGAATTCACCCCTCCACTTT. Its protein product is CSALGFGNSPLHF.

This clonotype was detected only a few times. The rearrangement links TRBV6-5 to TRBJ1-4; no firm D call. The CDR3 length is 16 residues. V was trimmed by 4 bases and J by 0 bases, leaving 12 bases between them. Germline CDR1 and CDR2: MNHEY and SVGAGI. The chain's CDR3 is CASSFSRRTTNEKLFF. CDR3 in DNA: TGTGCCAGCAGTTTCTCCCGACGGACAACTAATGAAAAACTGTTTTTT.

The V gene is TRBV28, the J gene TRBJ2-1; 7 bases agree with TRBD2. This CDR3 contains 16 residues. From germline, CDR1 is MDHEN and CDR2 SYDVKM. The V segment lost 3 bases and the J segment 7 bases; nucleotides outside the gene matches: 12. The CDR3 DNA sequence: TGTGCCAGCAGTTTGGCTGGGAGGGCCGTGGGGAATGAGCAGTTCTTC. As protein: CASSLAGRAVGNEQFF.

The chain is built from TRBV2 and TRBJ2-5, with 12 bases aligning to TRBD2. V lost 4 bases and J lost 2; bases outside the gene matches: 5. The germline gives CDR1 SNHLY, CDR2 FYNNEI. The CDR3 spans 16 residues. CDR3 nucleotides: TGTGCCAGCAGTGGACTAGCGGGAGAGATTCAAGAGACCCAGTACTTC. Translated: CASSGLAGEIQETQYF.

The table lists this clonotype with many counts. This rearrangement joins TRBV2 to TRBJ2-2; TRBD2 matches 9 bases. Germline V gene sequence: CDR1 SNHLY, CDR2 FYNNEI. The CDR3 covers 15 residues. With V trimmed by 4 bases and J by 7 bases, 7 bases remained unmatched. The CDR3 DNA is TGTGCCAGCAGTGCCCAGCGGGGGGCCAACGGGGAGCTGTTTTTT. As protein: CASSAQRGANGELFF.

This clonotype was picked up a small number of times. This chain connects TRBV15 to TRBJ2-3; D possibly matches TRBD1 or TRBD2 (5 bases each). CDR3 length equals 16 residues. Trimming left V 0 bases short and J 2 bases short, with 12 bases between. The germline CDR1 and CDR2 sequences are LNHNV and YYDKDF (reference sequence). The CDR3 sequence is CATSRDRGAYTDTQYF. The CDR3 DNA follows: TGTGCCACCAGCAGAGATCGGGGCGCCTACACAGATACGCAGTATTTT.